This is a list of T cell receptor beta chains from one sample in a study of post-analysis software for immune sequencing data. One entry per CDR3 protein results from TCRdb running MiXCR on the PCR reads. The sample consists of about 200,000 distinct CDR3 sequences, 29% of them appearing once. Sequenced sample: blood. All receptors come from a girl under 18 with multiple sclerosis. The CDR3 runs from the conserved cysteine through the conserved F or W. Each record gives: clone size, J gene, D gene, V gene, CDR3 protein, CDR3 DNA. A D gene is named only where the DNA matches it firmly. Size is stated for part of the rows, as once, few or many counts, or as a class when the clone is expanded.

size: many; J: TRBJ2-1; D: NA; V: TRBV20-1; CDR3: CSIGRNRQFF; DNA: TGCAGTATAGGTCGGAACCGGCAGTTCTTC
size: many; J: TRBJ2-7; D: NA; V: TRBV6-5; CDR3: CASSYSQGNSYEQYF; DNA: TGTGCCAGCAGTTACTCACAGGGTAACTCCTACGAGCAGTACTTC
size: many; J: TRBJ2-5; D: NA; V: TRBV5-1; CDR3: CASSLTGFLGETQYF; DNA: TGCGCCAGCAGCTTGACGGGGTTTTTAGGAGAGACCCAGTACTTC
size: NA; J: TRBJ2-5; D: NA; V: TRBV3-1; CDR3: CAGSQDIQGKTQYF; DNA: TGTGCCGGCAGCCAAGATATACAGGGAAAGACCCAGTACTTC
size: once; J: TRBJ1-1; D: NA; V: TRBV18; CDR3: CASSPAVDSNTEAFF; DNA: TGTGCCAGCTCACCAGCTGTGGACTCGAACACTGAAGCTTTCTTT
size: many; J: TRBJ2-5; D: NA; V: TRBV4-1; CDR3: CASSHEGNYQETQYF; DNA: TGCGCCAGCAGCCATGAGGGGAACTACCAAGAGACCCAGTACTTC
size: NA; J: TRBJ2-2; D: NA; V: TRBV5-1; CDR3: CASSANTGELFF; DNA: TGCGCCAGCAGCGCGAACACCGGGGAGCTGTTTTTT
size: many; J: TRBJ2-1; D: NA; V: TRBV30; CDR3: CAWSVGGYNEQFF; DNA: TGTGCCTGGAGTGTAGGCGGGTACAATGAGCAGTTCTTC
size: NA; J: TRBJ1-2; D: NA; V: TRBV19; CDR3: CASSISGYYGYTF; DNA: TGTGCCAGTAGTATCTCCGGGTACTATGGCTACACCTTC
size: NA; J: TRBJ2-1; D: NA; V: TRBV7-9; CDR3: CASSQAAYNEQFF; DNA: TGTGCCAGCAGTCAAGCGGCCTACAATGAGCAGTTCTTC
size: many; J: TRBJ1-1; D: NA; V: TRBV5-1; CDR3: CASSLAGGTERNTEAFF; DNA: TGCGCCAGCAGCTTGGCCGGTGGGACGGAGAGGAACACTGAAGCTTTCTTT
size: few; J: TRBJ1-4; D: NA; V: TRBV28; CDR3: CASSLVLKNEKLFF; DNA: TGTGCCAGCAGTTTAGTCCTCAAGAATGAAAAACTGTTTTTT
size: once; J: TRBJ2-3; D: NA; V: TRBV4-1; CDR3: CASSPQGDTQYF; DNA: TGCGCCAGCAGCCCTCAAGGAGATACGCAGTATTTT
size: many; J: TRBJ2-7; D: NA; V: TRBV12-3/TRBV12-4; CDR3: CASSDRLYEQYF; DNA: TGTGCCAGCAGCGACAGGTTATACGAGCAGTACTTC
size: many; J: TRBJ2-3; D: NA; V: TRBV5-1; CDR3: CASSFGGASTDTQYF; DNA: TGCGCCAGCAGCTTCGGCGGGGCTAGCACAGATACGCAGTATTTT
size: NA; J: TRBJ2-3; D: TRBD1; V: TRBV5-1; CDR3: CASSFGQGVVGDTQYF; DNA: TGCGCCAGCAGCTTTGGACAGGGCGTCGTTGGAGATACGCAGTATTTT
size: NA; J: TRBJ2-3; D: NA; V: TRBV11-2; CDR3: CASSSFSSARRADTQYF; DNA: TGTGCCAGCAGCTCCTTTTCTAGCGCCCGAAGGGCAGATACGCAGTATTTT
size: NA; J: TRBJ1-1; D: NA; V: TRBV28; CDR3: CASGTVDTEAFF; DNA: TGTGCCAGCGGAACAGTTGACACTGAAGCTTTCTTT
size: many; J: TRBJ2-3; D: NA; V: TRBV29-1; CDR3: CSAALGGTDTQYF; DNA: TGCAGCGCTGCTTTGGGAGGCACAGATACGCAGTATTTT
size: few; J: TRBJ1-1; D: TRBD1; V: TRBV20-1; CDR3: CSATMTGGFRTEAFF; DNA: TGCAGTGCTACCATGACAGGGGGCTTCAGGACTGAAGCTTTCTTT